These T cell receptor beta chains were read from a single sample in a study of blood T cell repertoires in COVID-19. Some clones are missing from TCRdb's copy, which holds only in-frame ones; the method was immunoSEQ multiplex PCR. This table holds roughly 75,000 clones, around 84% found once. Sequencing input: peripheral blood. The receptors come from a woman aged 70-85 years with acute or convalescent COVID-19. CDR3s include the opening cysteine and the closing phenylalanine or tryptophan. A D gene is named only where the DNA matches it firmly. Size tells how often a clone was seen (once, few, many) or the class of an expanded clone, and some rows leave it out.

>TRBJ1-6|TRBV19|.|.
CASSPTGWGSPLHF
TGTGCCAGTAGTCCTACAGGGTGGGGGTCACCCCTCCACTTT
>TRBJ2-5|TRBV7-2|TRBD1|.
CASSFPTGGGRETQYF
TGTGCCAGCAGCTTCCCAACAGGGGGTGGGCGAGAGACCCAGTACTTC
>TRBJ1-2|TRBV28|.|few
CASKSQGANYGYTF
TGTGCCAGCAAGTCGCAGGGTGCTAACTATGGCTACACCTTC
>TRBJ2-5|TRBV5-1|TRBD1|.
CASKEQGAETQYF
TGCGCCAGCAAGGAGCAGGGGGCGGAGACCCAGTACTTC
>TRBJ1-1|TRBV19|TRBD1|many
CASSSTGGTEAFF
TGTGCCAGTAGTTCCACAGGGGGGACTGAAGCTTTCTTT
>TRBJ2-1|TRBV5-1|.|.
CASSLAIAEVPHIWDEQFF
TGCGCCAGCAGCTTGGCGATAGCGGAGGTGCCCCACATCTGGGATGAGCAGTTCTTC
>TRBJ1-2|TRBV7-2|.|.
CASSGEQGSSNYGYTF
TGTGCCAGCAGCGGGGAACAGGGCTCCTCTAACTATGGCTACACCTTC
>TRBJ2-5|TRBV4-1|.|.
CASSQGRQETQYF
TGCGCCAGCAGCCAAGGCAGGCAAGAGACCCAGTACTTC
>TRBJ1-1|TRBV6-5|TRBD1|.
CASYRGGQGTEAFF
TGTGCCAGCTATCGTGGCGGACAGGGCACTGAAGCTTTCTTT
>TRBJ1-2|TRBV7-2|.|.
CASSLSEGHPFYGYTF
TGTGCCAGCAGCTTATCTGAGGGACATCCCTTCTATGGCTACACCTTC
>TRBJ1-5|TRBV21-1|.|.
CASSNPTGVEQPQHF
TGTGCCAGCAGCAATCCGACGGGAGTTGAACAGCCCCAGCATTTT
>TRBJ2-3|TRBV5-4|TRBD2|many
CASSLRGGTDTQYF
TGTGCCAGCAGCTTGCGGGGGGGCACAGATACGCAGTATTTT
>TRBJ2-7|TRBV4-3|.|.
CASSQDTSGDEQYF
TGCGCCAGCAGCCAAGATACGTCAGGGGACGAGCAGTACTTC
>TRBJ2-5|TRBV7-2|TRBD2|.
CASSYRTSEETQYF
TGTGCCAGCAGCTACAGGACTAGCGAAGAGACCCAGTACTTC
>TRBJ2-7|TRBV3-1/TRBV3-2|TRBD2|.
CASSLGLAGSSYEQYF
TGTGCCAGCAGCCTGGGACTAGCGGGCTCCTCCTACGAGCAGTACTTC
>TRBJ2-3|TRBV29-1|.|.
CSVGTGGADTQYF
TGCAGCGTTGGAACAGGCGGCGCAGATACGCAGTATTTT
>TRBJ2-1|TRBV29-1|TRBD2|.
CSVEGLAGAPYNEQFF
TGCAGCGTCGAGGGACTAGCGGGAGCCCCCTACAATGAGCAGTTCTTC
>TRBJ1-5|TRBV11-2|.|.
CASSPGRAGSNQPQHF
TGTGCCAGCAGCCCAGGGAGGGCAGGGAGCAATCAGCCCCAGCATTTT
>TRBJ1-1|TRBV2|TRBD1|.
CASRGTGLMNTEAFF
TGTGCCAGCAGGGGGACAGGGCTAATGAACACTGAAGCTTTCTTT
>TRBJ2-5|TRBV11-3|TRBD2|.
CASSRGTSELSETQYF
TGTGCCAGCAGCCGGGGGACTAGCGAGCTATCAGAGACCCAGTACTTC
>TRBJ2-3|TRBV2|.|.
CASSEFGGGYTDTQYF
TGTGCCAGCAGTGAATTTGGGGGAGGATACACAGATACGCAGTATTTT
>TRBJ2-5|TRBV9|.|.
CASSVGTHDRQETQYF
TGTGCCAGCAGCGTAGGGACACATGATCGACAAGAGACCCAGTACTTC
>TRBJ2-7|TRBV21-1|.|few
CASSNRVRASSADEQYF
TGTGCCAGCAGCAATAGGGTTCGTGCTAGCTCGGCGGACGAGCAGTACTTC
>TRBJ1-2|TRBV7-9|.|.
CASSLAGYGYTF
TGTGCCAGCAGCCTGGCGGGCTATGGCTACACCTTC
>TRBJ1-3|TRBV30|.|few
CAWSVSYRFQRSGNTIYF
TGTGCCTGGAGTGTCTCTTATCGGTTTCAACGCTCTGGAAACACCATATATTTT
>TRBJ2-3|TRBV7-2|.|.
CASSPNYQSTDTQYF
TGTGCCAGCAGCCCGAACTACCAAAGCACAGATACGCAGTATTTT
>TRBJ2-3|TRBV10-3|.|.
CAISQNGHNGGDTQYF
TGTGCCATCAGTCAAAACGGCCATAACGGGGGAGATACGCAGTATTTT
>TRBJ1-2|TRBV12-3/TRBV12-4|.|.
CASSSDSGYTF
TGTGCCAGCAGTTCAGACAGTGGCTACACCTTC
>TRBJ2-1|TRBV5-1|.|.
CARRGGRGWRNEQFF
TGCGCCCGCAGGGGGGGGAGGGGCTGGCGCAATGAGCAGTTCTTC
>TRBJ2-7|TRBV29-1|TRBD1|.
CSVGATGQPYEQYF
TGCAGCGTTGGGGCAACGGGACAGCCCTACGAGCAGTACTTC
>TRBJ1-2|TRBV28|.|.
CASSKVKQGGGYTF
TGTGCCAGCAGTAAAGTAAAACAGGGTGGAGGCTACACCTTC
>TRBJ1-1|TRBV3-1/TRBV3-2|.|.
CASSQARVTEAFF
TGTGCCAGCAGCCAAGCTCGGGTCACTGAAGCTTTCTTT
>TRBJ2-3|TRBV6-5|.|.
CASSYSRYRADTQYF
TGTGCCAGCAGTTACTCGAGGTACAGGGCAGATACGCAGTATTTT
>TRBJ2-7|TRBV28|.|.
CASSLVGENYEQYF
TGTGCCAGCAGTCTGGTAGGGGAAAACTACGAGCAGTACTTC
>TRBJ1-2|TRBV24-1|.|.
CATSDSGPRRGYTF
TGTGCCACCAGTGATTCAGGGCCCCGTAGGGGCTACACCTTC
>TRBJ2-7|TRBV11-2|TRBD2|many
CASSLARGLAGNSYEQYF
TGTGCCAGCAGCTTAGCCCGCGGACTAGCGGGCAACTCCTACGAGCAGTACTTC
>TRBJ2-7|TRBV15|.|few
CATSRDRGSSYEQYF
TGTGCCACCAGCAGAGACCGGGGGAGCTCCTACGAGCAGTACTTC
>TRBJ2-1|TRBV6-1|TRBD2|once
CASSPGTSVEEQFF
TGTGCCAGCAGCCCCGGGACTAGTGTGGAGGAGCAGTTCTTC
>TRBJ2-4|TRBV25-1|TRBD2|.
CASRETSGSNIQYF
TGTGCCAGCAGGGAGACTAGCGGATCAAACATTCAGTACTTC
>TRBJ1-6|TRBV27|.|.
CASSPFGNSPLHF
TGTGCCAGCAGTCCCTTCGGGAATTCACCCCTCCACTTT
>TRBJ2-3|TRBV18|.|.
CASSPPSLNTDTQYF
TGTGCCAGCTCACCCCCTAGCCTCAACACAGATACGCAGTATTTT
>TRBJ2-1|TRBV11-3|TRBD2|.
CASSLVLAGGSYNEQFF
TGTGCCAGCAGCTTAGTACTAGCGGGAGGATCCTACAATGAGCAGTTCTTC
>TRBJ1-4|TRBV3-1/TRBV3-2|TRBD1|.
CASSLGQGATNEKLFF
TGTGCCAGCAGCCTCGGACAGGGGGCAACTAATGAAAAACTGTTTTTT
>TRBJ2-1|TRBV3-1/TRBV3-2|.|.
CASSRDINDYNEQFF
TGTGCCAGCAGCCGGGACATTAATGACTACAATGAGCAGTTCTTC
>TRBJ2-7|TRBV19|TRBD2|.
CASSIGTIGEQYF
TGTGCCAGTAGTATTGGGACTATTGGCGAGCAGTACTTC
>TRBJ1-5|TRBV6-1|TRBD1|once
CASSEVVGQRSNQPQHF
TGTGCCAGCAGTGAAGTAGTGGGACAGCGAAGCAATCAGCCCCAGCATTTT
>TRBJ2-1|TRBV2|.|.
CASRGPREFSNEQFF
TGTGCCAGCAGGGGACCCCGGGAGTTTTCAAATGAGCAGTTCTTC
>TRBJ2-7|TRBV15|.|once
CATSRDGSPQYF
TGTGCCACCAGCAGAGATGGGAGTCCTCAGTACTTC
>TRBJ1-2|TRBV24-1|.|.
CATSDGRNYGYTF
TGTGCCACCAGTGATGGTCGGAACTATGGCTACACCTTC
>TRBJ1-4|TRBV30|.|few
CAWRDRSREKLFF
TGTGCCTGGAGAGACCGTTCCAGGGAAAAACTGTTTTTT
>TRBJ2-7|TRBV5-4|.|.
CASSLTGTYEQYF
TGTGCCAGCAGCTTGACAGGGACCTACGAGCAGTACTTC
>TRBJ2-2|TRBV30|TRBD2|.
CAWRSKRGGAGELFF
TGTGCCTGGCGGTCCAAGCGGGGGGGGGCCGGGGAGCTGTTTTTT